The 14 T cell receptor beta chains below come from one sample, sequenced in a study of T cells after posttransplantation cyclophosphamide. Assay used: immunoSEQ multiplex PCR; TCRdb lists only in-frame clones, some missing. The sample shows around 24,000 clones, none of them appearing just once. The sample was PBMCs. Receptor source: a woman aged 60-70 years in good health, CMV-negative, and a related stem cell transplant donor.

This clone has at least ten counts. The V gene is TRBV7-5, the J gene TRBJ2-3; the table calls TRBD2, which could not be checked here. TRBV7-5 is designated a pseudogene. This CDR3 region has 18 residues. The CDR3 bases are TGTGTCAGAAGCCCCGGGACTAGCGGGAGTATAGAGGCAGATACGCAGTATTTT. Translation gives CVRSPGTSGSIEADTQYF.

This clone was counted a few times. The chain recombines TRBV28 with TRBJ2-5; 7 bases map to TRBD2. J gave up 6 bases and V 7 bases, and 11 bases lay outside the gene matches. Germline-derived CDR1 and CDR2 are MDHEN and SYDVKM. CDR3 length equals 14 residues. This CDR3 reads CASMTPGLLQTQYF. The CDR3 region has the DNA TGTGCCAGCATGACCCCGGGACTACTTCAGACCCAGTACTTC.

This clone occurred many times. J is TRBJ2-1 and V is TRBV5-4; D perhaps matches TRBD2 (6 bases). The CDR3 length is 14 residues. The V end lost 0 bases, the J end lost 8 bases, and 12 bases lay between the germline ends. Germline CDR1 SGHNT, CDR2 YYREEE (reference sequence). CDR3 sequence reads: CASSLAWGTYEQFF. The CDR3, as DNA: TGTGCCAGCAGCTTGGCCTGGGGGACTTATGAGCAGTTCTTC.

This clone was seen many times. This rearrangement joins TRBV25-1 to TRBJ2-7; 11 nucleotides match TRBD2. The CDR3 sequence is 14 residues long. The germline CDR1 and CDR2 sequences are MGHDK and SYGVNS. The junction had 2 bases not matched to a gene; V was cut back by 5 bases and J by 2 bases. CDR3 in amino acids: CASSTSGRTYEQYF. The CDR3 DNA sequence: TGTGCCAGCAGTACTAGCGGGAGAACCTACGAGCAGTACTTC.

This clone has at least ten counts. The V gene is TRBV6-5, the J gene TRBJ1-1, with unresolved D. The CDR3 contains 11 residues. Germline assignment: CDR1 MNHEY and CDR2 SVGAGI. Trimming removed 5 bases at V and 8 bases at J, with 9 bases between. For the CDR3, the DNA is TGTGCCAGCAGTGGATCGACAGAAGCTTTCTTT. Translated: CASSGSTEAFF.

The sample holds many counts of this clone. The chain uses TRBV6-1 and TRBJ1-5, with 8 bases lining up with TRBD1. Germline CDR1 reads MNHNS; CDR2 reads SASEGT. The V segment lost 4 bases and the J segment 7 bases; nucleotides outside the gene matches: 3. The CDR3 consists of 13 residues. The CDR3 loop reads CASSADRVQPQHF. CDR3 DNA: TGTGCCAGCAGTGCGGACAGGGTCCAGCCCCAGCATTTT.

In its sample, this clone was seen many times. The chain links TRBV30 to TRBJ1-6; D ambiguous. The CDR3 contains 13 residues. From germline, CDR1 is GTSNPN and CDR2 SVGIG (reference sequence). V lost 0 bases to trimming and J lost 8 bases, with 8 bases between them. DNA of the CDR3: TGTGCCTGGAGTGTCGAACCGGATTCACCCCTCCACTTT. It is translated as CAWSVEPDSPLHF.

This clone has at least ten counts. The chain couples TRBV11-1 to TRBJ2-1; TRBD2 matches at 7 bases. In germline, CDR1 is SGHAT, CDR2 FQDESV (reference sequence). This CDR3 spans 16 amino acids. The ends lost 5 bases at V and 0 bases at J; junction bases unmatched: 7. The CDR3 nucleotides are TGTGCCAGCAGCCCATGGGGCGGGAGCTCCTACAATGAGCAGTTCTTC. Protein product: CASSPWGGSSYNEQFF. The variable domain in full, with the rest retrieved from reference TRBV11-1 and TRBJ2-1, is EAEVAQSPRYKITEKSQAVAFWCDPISGHATLYWYRQILGQGPELLVQFQDESVVDDSQLPKDRFSAERLKGVDSTLKIQPAELGDSAMYLCASSPWGGSSYNEQFFGPGTRLTVL.

This clone was recorded at least ten times. This rearrangement joins TRBV11-3 to TRBJ1-1; no clear D. Germline CDR1 and CDR2: SGHNT and YENEEA. The CDR3 contains 11 residues. The V and J ends lost 11 bases and 1 base respectively, with 8 bases between them. The CDR3 reads CAERRNTEAFF. For the CDR3, the DNA is TGTGCCGAGCGACGGAACACTGAAGCTTTCTTT.

This clone has a count of ten or more. The chain is built from TRBV28 and TRBJ2-7, with TRBD2 matching 7 bases. The J segment lost 5 bases and the V segment lost 5 bases, leaving 12 bases of the junction unmatched. CDR1 and CDR2 from the germline V gene are MDHEN and SYDVKM. The CDR3 is 15 amino acids. CDR3 in DNA: TGTGCCAGCAGTACCGAAGCGGGATCCGTCAACGAGCAGTACTTC. This sequence encodes CASSTEAGSVNEQYF. Drawing the rest from reference TRBV28 and TRBJ2-7, the complete variable domain is DVKVTQSSRYLVKRTGEKVFLECVQDMDHENMFWYRQDPGLGLRLIYFSYDVKMKEKGDIPEGYSVSREKKERFSLILESASTNQTSMYLCASSTEAGSVNEQYFGPGTRLTVT.

Ten or more counts support this clone. The V gene is TRBV7-2, the J gene TRBJ2-7; TRBD1 matches at 7 bases. Germline V gives CDR1 SGHTA, CDR2 FQGNSA. The CDR3 loop spans 14 amino acids. J gave up 4 bases and V 5 bases, and 8 bases lay outside the gene matches. CDR3 region: CASSQQPRGYEQYV. CDR3 DNA: TGTGCCAGCAGCCAACAACCCAGGGGGTACGAGCAGTACGTC.

This clone was counted ten times or more. This chain links TRBV6-5 with TRBJ2-7; 7 bases line up with TRBD1. Germline assignment: CDR1 MNHEY and CDR2 SVGAGI. J was trimmed by 3 bases and V by 6 bases; bases with no gene match: 2. This CDR3 region has 12 residues. As DNA, the CDR3 is TGTGCCAGCAGGGGACAGAACTACGAGCAGTACGTC. Its protein is CASRGQNYEQYV.

This clone has at least ten counts. The J gene is TRBJ1-4, the V gene TRBV10-3, with D unresolved. The germline V and J ends were trimmed by 6 bases and 3 bases, with 11 bases remaining between them. Germline lookup yields CDR1 ENHRY and CDR2 SYGVKD. The CDR3 has 14 residues. CDR3: CAISAAGSNEKLFF. The CDR3 region has the DNA TGTGCCATCAGCGCGGCGGGATCTAATGAAAAACTGTTTTTT.

This clone has ten or more counts. The chain is built from TRBV6-1 and TRBJ1-2; D gene ambiguous. In germline, CDR1 is MNHNS, CDR2 SASEGT. The CDR3 contains 15 residues. The ends were cut back, 3 bases at V and 0 bases at J, with 11 bases in the middle. CDR3 sequence: CASSDGTNPNYGYTF. CDR3 DNA: TGTGCCAGCAGTGATGGCACGAATCCTAACTATGGCTACACCTTC.